Following are 12 T cell receptor beta chains from one sample sequenced in a study of cytomegalovirus exposure and HLA in healthy donors. The PCR made use of 60 Vbeta and 13 Jbeta primers. This table comes from immunoSEQ multiplex PCR, and its TCRdb copy is limited to in-frame clones, with some not included. The profile covers fewer than 130,000 clones, with 60% to 85% appearing a single time and roughly 5.6% taken by the ten largest. Sequenced sample: PBMCs. These receptors all come from a female donor in good health and CMV-seropositive.

The genes are TRBV5-1 and TRBJ2-7; 7 bases fit TRBD2. The CDR3 covers 16 residues. J was trimmed by 6 bases and V by 4 bases; bases with no gene match: 16. CDR1 and CDR2 from the germline V gene are SGHRS and YFSETQ. The chain's CDR3 is CASSAVPGGPQGEQYF. The CDR3 DNA is TGCGCCAGCAGCGCCGTCCCGGGGGGACCCCAAGGCGAGCAGTACTTC.

V and J are TRBV27 and TRBJ1-4, with D perhaps matching TRBD1 (6 bases). The ends were cut back, 5 bases at V and 10 bases at J, with 20 bases in the middle. Germline V gene sequence: CDR1 MNHEY, CDR2 SMNVEV (reference sequence). The CDR3 totals 15 residues. The chain's CDR3 is CASSPVGTPFSKLFF. The DNA for the CDR3 is TGTGCCAGCAGTCCGGTAGGGACACCTTTTTCAAAACTGTTTTTT.

This clone appeared a few times. The chain couples TRBV18 to TRBJ2-1; D perhaps matches TRBD2 (5 bases). Per germline, CDR1 KGHSH and CDR2 LQKENI. This CDR3 region has 16 residues. Trimming removed 5 bases from V and 7 bases from J, with 21 bases in between. The CDR3 sequence: CASSYVSEKGRNEQFF. CDR3 coding DNA: TGTGCCAGCTCATATGTTAGCGAGAAGGGAAGGAATGAGCAGTTCTTC.

This chain connects TRBV27 to TRBJ2-1; D is possibly TRBD2 (5 bases). The CDR3 covers 12 residues. Germline lookup yields CDR1 MNHEY and CDR2 SMNVEV (reference sequence). The V gene lost 6 bases and the J gene lost 14 bases, with 17 bases spanning the gap. The CDR3 is CASSPSPSPEFF. CDR3 bases: TGTGCCAGCAGCCCTAGCCCCAGCCCAGAGTTCTTC.

The V gene is TRBV30, the J gene TRBJ1-2; D possibly corresponds to TRBD1 (5 bases). The germline V and J ends were trimmed by 0 bases and 8 bases, with 13 bases remaining between them. This CDR3 is built from 13 residues. Looked up from germline, CDR1 is GTSNPN and CDR2 is SVGIG (reference sequence). This CDR3 reads CAWSVQDNLGYTF. Here the CDR3 DNA reads TGTGCCTGGAGTGTACAGGACAATTTGGGCTACACCTTC.

The chain recombines TRBV7-9 with TRBJ1-1; no clear D gene. Looked up from germline, CDR1 is SEHNR and CDR2 is FQNEAQ (reference sequence). The V and J ends lost 7 bases and 5 bases respectively, with 14 bases between them. The CDR3 length is 13 residues. CDR3: CASTPRPGTEAFF. The CDR3 DNA follows: TGTGCCAGCACCCCTCGGCCGGGAACTGAAGCTTTCTTT.

This chain joins TRBV4-1 and TRBJ2-3, with a possible D match to TRBD2 (6 bases). Trimming cost V 4 bases and J 2 bases, with 19 bases left between them. The CDR3 runs 17 residues. Germline V lookup: CDR1 MGHRA, CDR2 YSYEKL. The CDR3 DNA follows: TGCGCCAGCAGCCCCCGAGGGAGTAGCGGACCCACAGATACGCAGTATTTT. Its translation: CASSPRGSSGPTDTQYF.

The V gene is TRBV18, the J gene TRBJ2-5; D ambiguous. Germline CDR1 reads KGHSH; CDR2 reads LQKENI. Trimming stripped 3 bases from V and 2 bases from J, with 10 bases between. The CDR3 runs to 14 residues. CDR3 DNA sequence: TGTGCCAGCTCACCCAATAAGCTACAAGAGACCCAGTACTTC. Translating it yields CASSPNKLQETQYF.

This clone appeared once. The chain joins TRBV7-9 to TRBJ2-7, with TRBD2 identical over 15 bases. The V segment lost 5 bases and the J segment 6 bases; nucleotides outside the gene matches: 11. CDR1 is SEHNR and CDR2 is FQNEAQ in the germline V gene (reference sequence). The CDR3 is 17 residues long. The CDR3 loop reads CASSQMGTSGRKGEQYF. The CDR3 region has the DNA TGTGCCAGCAGCCAAATGGGGACTAGCGGGAGGAAAGGCGAGCAGTACTTC.

V usage is TRBV6-1 and J usage is TRBJ2-1; D perhaps matches TRBD1 (5 bases). The CDR3 loop spans 14 amino acids. The V gene lost 1 base and the J gene lost 4 bases, with 8 bases spanning the gap. The germline gives CDR1 MNHNS, CDR2 SASEGT. CDR3 bases: TGTGCCAGCAGTGAAGACTCAGGGTACAATGAGCAGTTCTTC. This translates into CASSEDSGYNEQFF.

CDR3 loop: CASSYGGRRGSEQFF. The CDR3 DNA follows: TGTGCCAGCAGTTACGGGGGTAGGAGGGGCAGTGAGCAGTTCTTC. The chain is built from TRBV6-5 and TRBJ2-1; D perhaps matches TRBD2 (6 bases). The ends were cut back, 2 bases at V and 9 bases at J, with 17 bases in the middle. Germline CDR1 reads MNHEY; CDR2 reads SVGAGI. The CDR3 covers 15 residues.

The rearrangement links TRBV9 to TRBJ2-3; TRBD2 matches at 9 bases. Per the germline V gene, CDR1 is SGDLS and CDR2 is YYNGEE. The length of the CDR3 is 16 residues. With V trimmed by 2 bases and J by 6 bases, 10 bases remained unmatched. The CDR3 sequence: CASSVAPLAGMDTQYF. The CDR3 coding sequence is TGTGCCAGCAGCGTCGCCCCCCTAGCGGGAATGGATACGCAGTATTTT.